The present T cell receptor (beta chain) was sequenced within a study of blood T cell repertoires in COVID-19. Background on the study: Researchers got acute and convalescent COVID-19 samples from the United States, Italy and Spain. Nucleic acid was either cDNA or gDNA, and it came from T cells, B-cell-depleted T cells, or PBMCs.

Source study methods: By means of reference gene primer amplification, nucleated cell counts were estimated. Here immunoSEQ multiplex PCR was the method, and the copy in TCRdb shows in-frame clones only, minus some. Clone size and V and J calls were adopted from that table, with D and trimming inferred from the DNA. The data hold around 100,000 clones, with 90% observed a single time. This clone was seen just once. Sequenced material: peripheral blood. This clonotype was obtained from a man in his fifties with acute or convalescent COVID-19.

The CDR3 DNA reads as TGTGCCAGCAGCTCCGCGGCGGGAGCCTACGAGCAGTACTTC. It is translated as CASSSAAGAYEQYF. The rearrangement joins TRBV6-4 to TRBJ2-7; 7 positions match TRBD2. CDR3 size: 14 residues. The junction had 7 bases not matched to a gene; V was cut back by 6 bases and J by 2 bases. CDR1 is MRHNA and CDR2 is SNTAGT in the germline V gene.